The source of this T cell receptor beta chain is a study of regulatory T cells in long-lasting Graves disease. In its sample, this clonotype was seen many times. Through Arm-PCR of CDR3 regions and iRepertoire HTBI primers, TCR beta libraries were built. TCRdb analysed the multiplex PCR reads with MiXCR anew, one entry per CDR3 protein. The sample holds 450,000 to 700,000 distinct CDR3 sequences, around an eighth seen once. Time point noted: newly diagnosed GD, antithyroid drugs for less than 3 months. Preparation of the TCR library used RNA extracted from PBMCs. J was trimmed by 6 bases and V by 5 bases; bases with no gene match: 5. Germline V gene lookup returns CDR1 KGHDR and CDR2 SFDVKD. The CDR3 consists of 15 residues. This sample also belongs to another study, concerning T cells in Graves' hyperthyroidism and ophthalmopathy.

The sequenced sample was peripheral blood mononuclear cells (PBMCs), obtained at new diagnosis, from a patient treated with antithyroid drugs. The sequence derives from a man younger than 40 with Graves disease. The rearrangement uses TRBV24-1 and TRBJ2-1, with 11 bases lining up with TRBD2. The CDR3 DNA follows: TGTGCCACCAGTGTTCTCGGGACTAGCGGCAATGAGCAGTTCTTC. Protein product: CATSVLGTSGNEQFF.